Each of the 20 T cell receptor beta chains below was sequenced from the same sample in a study of neurological immune-mediated disorders. In TCRdb, the 5' RACE reads were re-called with MiXCR into one record per CDR3 protein. The data contain approximately 37,000 distinct CDR3 sequences, under 4% of them singletons. Time point described: longitudinal time-point 1 (baseline). The sequencing sample was made of PBMCs. Source of these receptors: an older woman with multiple sclerosis.

This chain connects TRBV11-2 to TRBJ2-1; 9 bases match TRBD1. V was pared by 5 bases and J by 7 bases, with 6 bases of the junction left unmatched. CDR3 size: 14 residues. Germline assignment: CDR1 SGHAT and CDR2 FQNNGV. The CDR3 loop reads CASSNRDRVNEQFF. CDR3 bases: TGTGCCAGCAGCAACCGGGACAGGGTTAATGAGCAGTTCTTC.

In its sample, this clonotype was seen many times. The V call is TRBV24-1, the J call TRBJ1-5; no clear D. There are 13 residues in the CDR3. V was cut by 12 bases and J by 7 bases, with 18 bases left in between. Germline V gives CDR1 KGHDR, CDR2 SFDVKD. The CDR3 nucleotides are TGTGCCCCGCTTATCCCTAAGTACCAGCCCCAGCATTTT. Its protein is CAPLIPKYQPQHF.

A note on this clonotype: With a much larger clone just one base away, this may be a read error. This chain uses TRBV20-1 with TRBJ2-7; D might be TRBD1 or TRBD2, each matching 5 bases. The CDR3 contains 14 residues. V lost 5 bases to trimming and J lost 0 bases, with 14 bases between them. Per germline, CDR1 DFQATT and CDR2 SNEGSKA (reference sequence). CDR3 region: CSAHTTAASYEQYF. The CDR3 DNA reads TGCAGTGCTCACACGACAGCGGCCTCCTACGAGCAGTACTTC.

This clonotype was recorded at least ten times. V and J are TRBV5-1 and TRBJ2-2; D unclear. The ends were cut back, 1 base at V and 3 bases at J, with 7 bases in the middle. Per the germline V gene, CDR1 is SGHRS and CDR2 is YFSETQ. CDR3 length: 14 amino acids. The CDR3 sequence: CASSLRMDTGELFF. CDR3 bases: TGCGCCAGCAGCTTGAGGATGGACACCGGGGAGCTGTTTTTT.

This clonotype qualifies as medium-sized. V is TRBV7-6 and J is TRBJ2-7; the D gene could be TRBD1 or TRBD2 (5 bases each). CDR3 length equals 13 residues. The V end lost 5 bases, the J end lost 3 bases, and 11 bases lay between the germline ends. Germline CDR1 SGHVS, CDR2 FNYEAQ. CDR3 coding DNA: TGTGCCAGCAGCGACGGGACCAACTACGAGCAGTACTTC. Protein sequence: CASSDGTNYEQYF.

This clonotype was observed at least ten times. This may be a read error: a much more frequent sequence differs by one nucleotide. Since no conserved phenylalanine or tryptophan closes the CDR3, a read error is the likely cause. The chain joins TRBV3-1 to TRBJ1-2; D gene unclear. Trimming took off 1 base at V and 8 bases at J, with 8 bases between the two ends. Germline assignment: CDR1 LGHDT and CDR2 YNNKEL (reference sequence). The CDR3 runs to 12 residues. CDR3 DNA: TGTGCCAGCAGCCAAGCGGGGTTGGGCTACACCTGC. Encoded protein: CASSQAGLGYTC.

In this sample, this clonotype turned up many times. The V call is TRBV15, the J call TRBJ2-2, with TRBD2 identical over 12 bases. The V gene's germline CDR1 is LNHNV and CDR2 YYDKDF (reference sequence). The CDR3 length is 17 residues. Unmatched junction bases numbered 13, after V lost 7 bases and J lost 7 bases. This CDR3 is CATISFGLAGSIGELFF. The CDR3 bases are TGTGCCACCATCTCGTTCGGACTAGCGGGAAGTATCGGGGAGCTGTTTTTT.

There are many counts of this clonotype. The rearrangement joins TRBV2 to TRBJ2-7, with D perhaps matching TRBD1 or TRBD2 (5 bases each). CDR1 SNHLY and CDR2 FYNNEI come from the germline V gene. Trimming took 3 bases from V and 3 from J, leaving 15 bases between them. The CDR3 sequence is 15 residues long. The CDR3 sequence: CASSDPRDVSYEQYF. As DNA, the CDR3 is TGTGCCAGCAGTGACCCCCGGGACGTAAGCTACGAGCAGTACTTC.

This clonotype was counted many times. The gene calls are TRBV12-3 or TRBV12-4 and TRBJ2-6; D is perhaps TRBD1 (5 bases). The CDR3 length is 17 residues. V was trimmed by 3 bases and J by 1 base, leaving 13 bases between them. Here the CDR3 reads CASSLGQGSSGANVLTF. In DNA form, the CDR3 reads TGTGCCAGCAGTTTGGGGCAGGGTTCGTCTGGGGCCAACGTCCTGACTTTC.

This clonotype was found many times. The chain links TRBV2 to TRBJ1-5; maybe TRBD1 (5 bases). CDR1 and CDR2 from the germline V gene are SNHLY and FYNNEI. The ends were cut back, 7 bases at V and 3 bases at J, with 16 bases in the middle. The CDR3 consists of 15 residues. The CDR3 sequence is CASTLETDLNQPQHF. The CDR3 nucleotides are TGTGCCAGCACCTTGGAGACAGACCTCAATCAGCCCCAGCATTTT.

This clonotype was counted many times. The chain recombines TRBV12-3 or TRBV12-4 with TRBJ2-7; TRBD1 is a possible D gene (5 bases). With 6 bases removed from V and 2 bases from J, the gap between germline ends came to 14 bases. This CDR3 has 14 amino acids. CDR3 amino acids: CASSRNRQTYEQYF. The CDR3 coding sequence is TGTGCCAGCAGCCGAAATAGACAGACCTACGAGCAGTACTTC.

This clonotype was counted many times. The CDR3 nucleotides are TGTGCCAGCTCATGGGCAGGTGTCCTTGGCACTGAAGCTTTCTTT. It is translated as CASSWAGVLGTEAFF. The chain recombines TRBV7-2 with TRBJ1-1; D gene unclear. Trimming shortened V by 8 bases and J by 4 bases, and 20 bases separated the two germline ends. CDR3 length equals 15 residues. From germline, CDR1 is SGHTA and CDR2 FQGNSA.

This clonotype was picked up many times. The V and J genes are TRBV27 and TRBJ2-5; D might be TRBD2 (6 bases). Germline loops: CDR1 MNHEY, CDR2 SMNVEV (reference sequence). V lost 3 bases to trimming and J lost 2 bases, with 25 bases between them. The CDR3 runs to 19 residues. The CDR3 DNA sequence: TGTGCCAGCAGTTTCCTACCACCCGGGAGCCGGCACTTACAAGAGACCCAGTACTTC. Protein sequence: CASSFLPPGSRHLQETQYF.

This clonotype was observed many times. The rearrangement joins TRBV5-1 to TRBJ1-1; 12 nucleotides match TRBD1. The CDR3 is made up of 14 amino acids. J lost 11 bases, V lost 4 bases, and 9 bases had no gene match. Per the germline V gene, CDR1 is SGHRS and CDR2 is YFSETQ. The chain's CDR3 is CASSAGTGGRLAFF. In DNA, the CDR3 is TGCGCCAGCAGCGCCGGGACAGGGGGCCGATTGGCTTTCTTT.

This clonotype was seen many times. V is TRBV7-6 and J is TRBJ2-2; the D is unclear. Per germline, CDR1 SGHVS and CDR2 FNYEAQ. The CDR3 runs to 15 residues. V was shortened by 4 bases and J by 1 base, with 10 bases between the two germline ends. The CDR3 nucleotides read TGTGCCAGCAGCTCAGTCAACCAGAACACCGGGGAGCTGTTTTTT. As protein: CASSSVNQNTGELFF. Using reference TRBV7-6 and TRBJ2-2 for the parts outside the CDR3, the full variable domain is GAGVSQSPRYKVTKRGQDVALRCDPISGHVSLYWYRQALGQGPEFLTYFNYEAQQDKSGLPNDRFSAERPEGSISTLTIQRTEQRDSAMYRCASSSVNQNTGELFFGEGSRLTVL.

This clonotype was seen ten or more times. J is TRBJ2-5 and V is TRBV10-1; 7 bases are shared with TRBD2. Per the germline V gene, CDR1 is WNHNN and CDR2 is SYGVQD (reference sequence). V shed 4 bases and J 0 bases; nucleotides not matched to a gene: 5. The CDR3 covers 15 residues. The CDR3 bases are TGCGCCAGCAGTGGGGGACTAATCGACCAAGAGACCCAGTACTTC. It translates to CASSGGLIDQETQYF.

This clonotype was counted ten times or more. The rearrangement links TRBV14 to TRBJ2-7; D may be TRBD1 or TRBD2 (5 bases each). The CDR3 is 12 amino acids. V lost 8 bases to trimming and J lost 5 bases, with 13 bases between them. CDR1 is SGHDN and CDR2 is FVKESK in the germline V gene. CDR3 loop: CASGGGSHEQYF. CDR3 nucleotide sequence: TGTGCCAGCGGGGGTGGGAGCCACGAGCAGTACTTC. Using reference TRBV14 and TRBJ2-7 for the parts outside the CDR3, the full variable domain is EAGVTQFPSHSVIEKGQTVTLRCDPISGHDNLYWYRRVMGKEIKFLLHFVKESKQDESGMPNNRFLAERTGGTYSTLKVQPAELEDSGVYFCASGGGSHEQYFGPGTRLTVT.

In this sample, this clonotype turned up many times. This chain connects TRBV18 to TRBJ2-3; TRBD2 matches at 13 bases. This CDR3 is built from 16 residues. CDR1 is KGHSH and CDR2 is LQKENI in the germline V gene. Germline trimming cut 2 bases from V and 5 bases from J; bases unmatched to any gene: 4. The CDR3 protein is CASSPTSGGAKDTQYF. CDR3 bases: TGTGCCAGCTCACCAACTAGCGGGGGGGCCAAAGATACGCAGTATTTT.

This clonotype was detected many times. The gene calls are TRBV7-8 and TRBJ2-1, with D unclear. In germline, CDR1 is SGHVS, CDR2 FQNEAQ. This CDR3 has 15 amino acids. Between the trimmed V and J ends, which lost 1 base and 2 bases, there was a span of 9 bases. The CDR3 sequence: CASSLEMGPYNEQFF. The DNA of the CDR3 is TGTGCCAGCAGCTTAGAGATGGGTCCCTACAATGAGCAGTTCTTC.

V and J are TRBV3-1 and TRBJ2-5; D perhaps matches TRBD1 (5 bases). Germline V gives CDR1 LGHDT, CDR2 YNNKEL (reference sequence). V dropped 4 bases and J dropped 4 bases, with 10 bases sitting between them. This CDR3 is 13 amino acids long. This chain's CDR3 is CASSPAGLETQYF. The DNA of the CDR3 is TGTGCCAGCAGCCCCGCAGGGCTAGAGACCCAGTACTTC.